One sample yielded the 32 T cell receptor beta chains listed below, sequenced in a study of CD8 T cells in Susac syndrome. With random hexamers, reverse transcription was performed on roughly 0.45 to 1 ug of RNA. Each CDR3 protein gets one entry after TCRdb re-called the immunoSEQ multiplex PCR reads with MiXCR. The top ten hold roughly 0.088% of the sample, which has more than 90,000 distinct CDR3 sequences, 85% to 95% seen once. Source material: CD4+ T cells from PBMCs. The receptors here all came from a human donor with multiple sclerosis.

This clonotype was observed a few times. V and J are TRBV7-2 and TRBJ2-7, with D uncertain. This CDR3 contains 13 residues. V gave up 5 bases and J gave up 5 bases, with 13 bases separating them. Germline V CDR1 and CDR2: SGHTA, FQGNSA. CDR3 in amino acids: CASSPTVDHEQYF. CDR3 sequence (DNA): TGTGCCAGCAGCCCCACGGTGGACCACGAGCAGTACTTC.

The chain couples TRBV6-5 to TRBJ1-1; possibly TRBD1 for D (5 bases). V lost 4 bases, J lost 12 bases, and 15 bases lay in between. From germline, CDR1 is MNHEY and CDR2 SVGAGI. CDR3 length equals 12 residues. The CDR3 DNA sequence: TGTGCCAGCAGTTGGGGACCCGGGGAGACTTTCTTT. Translated: CASSWGPGETFF.

This sequence joins TRBV11-1 and TRBJ2-5; TRBD1 is a possible D gene (6 bases). Trimming left V 5 bases short and J 5 bases short, with 18 bases between. The CDR3 covers 15 residues. Germline V gives CDR1 SGHAT, CDR2 FQDESV (reference sequence). CDR3 nucleotides: TGTGCCAGCAGCCCCTCCGGCTACAGGGAGGAGACCCAGTACTTC. As protein: CASSPSGYREETQYF.

V and J are TRBV10-1 and TRBJ1-2; unclear D gene. CDR3 size: 13 residues. With 0 bases removed from V and 5 bases from J, the gap between germline ends came to 7 bases. CDR1 WNHNN and CDR2 SYGVQD come from the germline V gene (reference sequence). This CDR3 is CASSESKGYGYTF. DNA of the CDR3: TGCGCCAGCAGTGAGTCGAAGGGATATGGCTACACCTTC.

The J gene is TRBJ1-5, the V gene TRBV20-1; D is possibly TRBD1 (5 bases). This CDR3 spans 13 amino acids. V lost 1 base and J 5 bases, leaving 9 bases between the germline ends. Germline assignment: CDR1 DFQATT and CDR2 SNEGSKA (reference sequence). CDR3 residues: CSARAGGHQPQHF. CDR3 nucleotides: TGCAGTGCTAGAGCTGGGGGTCATCAGCCCCAGCATTTT.

The V call is TRBV9, the J call TRBJ1-6; D is undetermined. This CDR3 is 13 amino acids long. Deletions cut 0 bases from V and 6 bases from J, with 4 bases between. Germline-derived CDR1 and CDR2 are SGDLS and YYNGEE. CDR3 in amino acids: CASSVGGNSPLHF. The CDR3 DNA reads as TGTGCCAGCAGCGTAGGTGGTAATTCACCCCTCCACTTT.

V and J are TRBV29-1 and TRBJ2-5; a possible D gene is TRBD2 (7 bases). This CDR3 spans 14 amino acids. Germline CDR1 reads SQVTM; CDR2 reads ANQGSEA. The ends were cut back, 5 bases at V and 6 bases at J, with 19 bases in the middle. Here the CDR3 DNA reads TGCAGCGTTCTTACACGGGGGGCTATTCAGACCCAGTACTTC. It encodes CSVLTRGAIQTQYF.

V usage is TRBV2 and J usage is TRBJ1-5, with D uncertain. The CDR3 runs to 12 residues. CDR1 is SNHLY, CDR2 FYNNEI, per germline. Trimming pared 4 bases from V and 11 bases from J, leaving 12 bases between. The CDR3 region is CASSAGSEAQHF. The DNA of the CDR3 is TGTGCCAGCAGTGCCGGGTCGGAGGCCCAGCATTTT.

The chain carries TRBV4-2 and TRBJ2-1, with TRBD2 matching over 8 bases. Per germline, CDR1 LGHNA and CDR2 YNFKEQ. The CDR3 extends over 14 amino acids. V lost 1 base and J lost 6; bases outside the gene matches: 2. In nucleotides, the CDR3 is TGTGCCAGCAGCCAAGGGGGACTAGGCAATGAGCAGTTCTTC. Encoded protein: CASSQGGLGNEQFF.

This chain uses TRBV15 with TRBJ1-5, with D possibly matching TRBD1 (6 bases). Per germline, CDR1 LNHNV and CDR2 YYDKDF (reference sequence). The CDR3 loop spans 14 amino acids. V was pared by 5 bases and J by 12 bases, with 20 bases between. CDR3 bases: TGTGCCACCAGCGAAGTGGGAAGGGGGACGCTCCAGCATTTT. Translated: CATSEVGRGTLQHF.

The chain links TRBV20-1 to TRBJ2-5; D unresolved. The V end was cut by 5 bases, the J end by 2 bases, with 12 bases between. The CDR3 loop spans 13 amino acids. Germline CDR1 and CDR2: DFQATT and SNEGSKA (reference sequence). The CDR3 spells CSACDILQETQYF. The CDR3, as DNA: TGCAGTGCTTGCGACATTTTGCAAGAGACCCAGTACTTC.

The V and J genes are TRBV19 and TRBJ2-7, with D unresolved. Trimming shortened V by 5 bases and J by 3 bases, and 8 bases separated the two germline ends. CDR1 and CDR2 (germline): LNHDA, SQIVND (reference sequence). The CDR3 spans 12 residues. The CDR3 sequence: CASSRSNYEQYF. CDR3 DNA sequence: TGTGCCAGTAGTCGCAGTAACTACGAGCAGTACTTC.

This chain links TRBV6-1 with TRBJ1-1; unclear D gene. CDR3 size: 13 residues. V was shortened by 6 bases and J by 5 bases, with 13 bases between the two germline ends. Germline V gene lookup returns CDR1 MNHNS and CDR2 SASEGT. Written as DNA, the CDR3 is TGTGCCAGCAGAGACCCTTTAGGTACTGAAGCTTTCTTT. It translates to CASRDPLGTEAFF.

V usage is TRBV7-9 and J usage is TRBJ2-7; D ambiguous. V was trimmed by 5 bases and J by 7 bases, leaving 12 bases between them. The CDR3 loop spans 12 amino acids. In germline, CDR1 is SEHNR, CDR2 FQNEAQ (reference sequence). The CDR3 reads CASSADDGEQYF. Here the CDR3 DNA reads TGTGCCAGCAGCGCCGACGATGGAGAGCAGTACTTC. The full variable domain, in which reference TRBV7-9 and TRBJ2-7 provide the parts outside the CDR3, is DTGVSQNPRHKITKRGQNVTFRCDPISEHNRLYWYRQTLGQGPEFLTYFQNEAQLEKSRLLSDRFSAERPKGSFSTLEIQRTEQGDSAMYLCASSADDGEQYFGPGTRLTVT.

The gene calls are TRBV4-2 and TRBJ2-7; 9 bases agree with TRBD2. Germline V CDR1 and CDR2: LGHNA, YNFKEQ. The CDR3 covers 15 residues. V shed 3 bases and J 2 bases; nucleotides not matched to a gene: 5. CDR3 sequence: CASSQLAGVAYEQYF. For the CDR3, the DNA is TGTGCCAGCAGCCAGTTAGCGGGGGTGGCCTACGAGCAGTACTTC.

The chain links TRBV6-6 to TRBJ2-7, with D perhaps matching TRBD2 (6 bases). The CDR3 totals 13 residues. Germline-derived CDR1 and CDR2 are MNHNY and SVGAGI (reference sequence). Trimming removed 0 bases from V and 9 bases from J, with 12 bases in between. The CDR3, as DNA: TGTGCCAGCAGTTACTCGAAGGACGGGAGGCAGTACTTC. Its translation is CASSYSKDGRQYF.

V is TRBV29-1 and J is TRBJ1-1; D is unclear. In germline, CDR1 is SQVTM, CDR2 ANQGSEA. The CDR3 spans 13 residues. Between the trimmed V and J ends, which lost 2 bases and 3 bases, there was a span of 10 bases. The CDR3 coding sequence is TGCAGCGTTGAAATGGGGTTTTACACTGAAGCTTTCTTT. This translates into CSVEMGFYTEAFF.

This clonotype has a handful of counts. The chain recombines TRBV2 with TRBJ1-5; D possibly corresponds to TRBD1 (5 bases). V was clipped by 4 bases and J by 3 bases, with 19 bases between them. Germline assignment: CDR1 SNHLY and CDR2 FYNNEI. This CDR3 region has 17 residues. CDR3 sequence: CASSVSVAGNPNQPQHF. The CDR3 DNA reads as TGTGCCAGCAGTGTATCGGTGGCAGGGAACCCCAATCAGCCCCAGCATTTT. Using reference TRBV2 and TRBJ1-5 for the parts outside the CDR3, the full variable domain is EPEVTQTPSHQVTQMGQEVILRCVPISNHLYFYWYRQILGQKVEFLVSFYNNEISEKSEIFDDQFSVERPDGSNFTLKIRSTKLEDSAMYFCASSVSVAGNPNQPQHFGDGTRLSIL.

This clonotype was observed a single time. The V gene is TRBV7-8, the J gene TRBJ1-1; TRBD1 agrees at 8 bases. The CDR3 extends over 12 amino acids. Per the germline V gene, CDR1 is SGHVS and CDR2 is FQNEAQ. V was pared by 3 bases and J by 11 bases, with 5 bases of the junction left unmatched. The CDR3 here is CASSFTGGDAFF. Here the CDR3 DNA reads TGTGCCAGCAGCTTTACAGGGGGGGATGCTTTCTTT.

The genes are TRBV28 and TRBJ2-3, with D perhaps matching TRBD1 (6 bases). Germline loops: CDR1 MDHEN, CDR2 SYDVKM. The CDR3 length is 14 residues. The ends were cut back, 2 bases at V and 5 bases at J, with 11 bases in the middle. Written as DNA, the CDR3 is TGTGCCAGCAGTTTAAGTCAGGGGCTAGATACGCAGTATTTT. It yields the protein CASSLSQGLDTQYF.

The genes are TRBV7-8 and TRBJ1-2; perhaps TRBD1 as D (5 bases). With 8 bases removed from V and 4 bases from J, the gap between germline ends came to 11 bases. Per germline, CDR1 SGHVS and CDR2 FQNEAQ. This CDR3 is built from 12 residues. CDR3 in DNA: TGTGCCAGCTCCGGGGGACCCTATGGCTACACCTTC. It codes for CASSGGPYGYTF.

This clonotype came up a few times. The CDR3 is CAWSVNTEAFF. CDR3 nucleotides: TGTGCCTGGAGTGTGAACACTGAAGCTTTCTTT. V is TRBV30 and J is TRBJ1-1; D remains ambiguous. The V and J ends lost 0 bases and 1 base respectively, with 0 bases between them. Germline assignment: CDR1 GTSNPN and CDR2 SVGIG (reference sequence). The CDR3 has 11 residues.

This rearrangement joins TRBV20-1 to TRBJ1-6; 7 nucleotides align to TRBD1. Losses at the gene ends were 0 bases for V and 10 bases for J; bases not matched to a gene: 12. The CDR3 consists of 16 residues. Germline loops: CDR1 DFQATT, CDR2 SNEGSKA (reference sequence). CDR3 sequence: CSARDPSRGGDSPLHF. CDR3 DNA: TGCAGTGCTAGAGATCCGAGCAGGGGGGGAGACTCACCCCTCCACTTT.

The chain employs TRBV5-1 and TRBJ2-1, with 11 bases lining up with TRBD2. This CDR3 is built from 18 residues. V dropped 0 bases and J dropped 8; count of bases not matched to a gene: 13. CDR1 is SGHRS and CDR2 is YFSETQ in the germline V gene. The CDR3 region is CASSLELWVAGGLDEQFF. CDR3 in DNA: TGCGCCAGCAGCTTGGAGCTGTGGGTAGCGGGGGGGCTGGATGAGCAGTTCTTC.

V gene TRBV7-9 combines with J gene TRBJ1-3, with D uncertain. The CDR3 runs 14 residues. Germline CDR1 and CDR2: SEHNR and FQNEAQ (reference sequence). With 5 bases removed from V and 0 bases from J, the gap between germline ends came to 8 bases. The CDR3, as DNA: TGTGCCAGCAGCCCAGGCCTCTCTGGAAACACCATATATTTT. Protein: CASSPGLSGNTIYF. The full variable domain, in which reference TRBV7-9 and TRBJ1-3 provide the parts outside the CDR3, is DTGVSQNPRHKITKRGQNVTFRCDPISEHNRLYWYRQTLGQGPEFLTYFQNEAQLEKSRLLSDRFSAERPKGSFSTLEIQRTEQGDSAMYLCASSPGLSGNTIYFGEGSWLTVV.

This clonotype was observed once. V usage is TRBV20-1 and J usage is TRBJ1-5; D gene unclear. There are 14 residues in the CDR3. CDR1 DFQATT and CDR2 SNEGSKA come from the germline V gene (reference sequence). Trimming removed 1 base at V and 3 bases at J, with 10 bases between. The CDR3 region is CSARAHSNNQPQHF. The CDR3 bases are TGCAGTGCTAGAGCGCACTCGAACAATCAGCCCCAGCATTTT.

This sequence joins TRBV9 and TRBJ2-3; the D is unclear. The germline CDR1 and CDR2 sequences are SGDLS and YYNGEE. The CDR3 is made up of 14 amino acids. Trimming removed 0 bases from V and 1 base from J, with 6 bases in between. This CDR3 is CASSVGEGTDTQYF. The CDR3 nucleotides are TGTGCCAGCAGCGTAGGAGAGGGCACAGATACGCAGTATTTT.

CDR3 residues: CASSSHGGGTGELFF. Written as DNA, the CDR3 is TGTGCCAGCAGTTCCCACGGGGGAGGGACCGGGGAGCTGTTTTTT. V is TRBV12-3 or TRBV12-4 and J is TRBJ2-2; 7 bases are a match to TRBD2. V was clipped by 4 bases and J by 5 bases; unmatched bases: 7. This CDR3 contains 15 residues.

V and J are TRBV6-1 and TRBJ2-5, with D possibly being TRBD2 (6 bases). Germline-derived CDR1 and CDR2 are MNHNS and SASEGT. This CDR3 has 16 residues. Trimming pared 2 bases from V and 3 bases from J, leaving 16 bases between. The CDR3 DNA reads TGTGCCAGCAGTGAAAGGATAGCGCGGAGGGAAGAGACCCAGTACTTC. It encodes CASSERIARREETQYF.

The V and J genes are TRBV6-1 and TRBJ1-6; D perhaps matches TRBD1 (6 bases). The CDR3 covers 16 residues. CDR1 is MNHNS and CDR2 is SASEGT in the germline V gene. V lost 6 bases and J lost 7, with 19 bases in between. The CDR3 is CASRIAGGGENSPLHF. The CDR3 coding sequence is TGTGCCAGCAGGATTGCGGGGGGCGGGGAAAATTCACCCCTCCACTTT.

The chain joins TRBV5-4 to TRBJ2-1, with TRBD2 matching 10 bases. Germline lookup yields CDR1 SGHNT and CDR2 YYREEE (reference sequence). The CDR3 covers 17 residues. The V gene end was trimmed by 3 bases and the J gene end by 2 bases; junction bases not matched to a gene: 8. Written as DNA, the CDR3 is TGTGCCAGCAGCTCCCGACTAGCGGGTCTTCCCTACAATGAGCAGTTCTTC. Translating gives CASSSRLAGLPYNEQFF.

V is TRBV4-1 and J is TRBJ1-2, with 7 positions matching TRBD1. This CDR3 contains 15 residues. Germline V gene sequence: CDR1 MGHRA, CDR2 YSYEKL. Germline trimming cut 0 bases from V and 0 bases from J; bases unmatched to any gene: 1. The DNA of the CDR3 is TGCGCCAGCAGCCAAGAGGACAGGTCTAACTATGGCTACACCTTC. This sequence encodes CASSQEDRSNYGYTF.